The clone carrying this T cell receptor beta chain was counted between two and nine times. What it binds is unknown. The sample is drawn from a study of CD8 T cells in ankylosing spondylitis. Overall study results and limits: For ankylosing spondylitis blood, a TCR beta motif of eight or nine highly homologous variants appeared characteristic.

V was pared by 11 bases and J by 0 bases, with 13 bases between. The CDR3 covers 13 residues. Per the germline V gene, CDR1 is MNHEY and CDR2 is SMNVEV (reference sequence). Using quantitative 5'-RACE with molecular barcodes, the authors made TCR beta libraries. TCRdb reprocessed the 5' RACE reads via MiXCR and lists one record per CDR3 protein. The sample consists of a few hundred thousand distinct CDR3 sequences, roughly 13% of them appearing once. The chain employs TRBV27 and TRBJ1-1; D remains ambiguous. The TCR originated in a male donor with ankylosing spondylitis. Material for sequencing was blood, either unsorted or a sorted T cell fraction (not recorded which). The CDR3 DNA reads as TGTGCCGCCCGGCGCAGCTTGAACACTGAAGCTTTCTTT. Translated, it gives CAARRSLNTEAFF.